This TCR beta chain was observed in a study of vaccination and CD4 T cells after COVID-19. Germline V CDR1 and CDR2: LGHNA, YNFKEQ. CDR3 length: 16 residues. Trimming cost V 0 bases and J 7 bases, with 17 bases left between them. With the Oncomine TCR Beta short-read assay, DNA from cultured CD4+ T cells was sequenced. Someone extracted genomic DNA from cultured CD4+ T cells. TCRdb re-called the PCR reads through MiXCR, storing one row per CDR3 protein. The data show about 20,000 distinct CDR3 sequences, about three quarters seen once. About this clonotype itself: Its antigen is not identified.

This sample's treatment: roughly ten-day PBMC culture with coronavirus spike peptide pools or control peptides (ViraFEST assay). The source material was CD4+ T cells from blood, cultured in vitro, sampled after SARS-CoV-2 vaccination. This chain links TRBV4-2 with TRBJ2-3; weak D call: TRBD2 (5 bases). The TCR comes from a human donor who received a COVID-19 vaccine. CDR3 DNA: TGTGCCAGCAGCCAAGATCGGGGTAACCTCATAAATACGCAGTATTTT. It is translated as CASSQDRGNLINTQYF.